Listed here are 19 T cell receptor beta chains from one sample, sequenced in a study of blood T cell repertoires in COVID-19. This table comes from immunoSEQ multiplex PCR, and its TCRdb copy is limited to in-frame clones, with some not included. The sample yields approximately 200,000 clones, about 85% seen once. What was sequenced was PBMCs or T cells enriched from blood (not recorded which). These receptors all stem from a middle-aged man who had recovered from COVID-19.

Only one count was recorded for this clone. The CDR3 spells CASGLFQGVRTYEQYF. CDR3 nucleotides: TGTGCTAGTGGTTTGTTCCAGGGGGTTCGGACCTACGAGCAGTACTTC. The chain uses TRBV12-5 and TRBJ2-7; 7 nucleotides match TRBD1. The CDR3 runs to 16 residues. V was pared by 2 bases and J by 2 bases, with 9 bases of the junction left unmatched. Germline V gene data show CDR1 as LGHNT and CDR2 as FRNRAP. Using reference TRBV12-5 and TRBJ2-7 for the parts outside the CDR3, the full variable domain is DARVTQTPRHKVTEMGQEVTMRCQPILGHNTVFWYRQTMMQGLELLAYFRNRAPLDDSGMPKDRFSAEMPDATLATLKIQPSEPRDSAVYFCASGLFQGVRTYEQYFGPGTRLTVT.

The CDR3 DNA follows: TGTGCCACCTCTACTAGGAGCTCCTACGAGCAGTACTTC. Residues: CATSTRSSYEQYF. The rearrangement joins TRBV24-1 to TRBJ2-7, with D maybe TRBD2 (5 bases). Germline assignment: CDR1 KGHDR and CDR2 SFDVKD. With 9 bases removed from V and 0 bases from J, the gap between germline ends came to 11 bases. This CDR3 has 13 amino acids.

The J gene is TRBJ1-4, the V gene TRBV27; D is unresolved. The V gene lost 0 bases and the J gene lost 3 bases, with 8 bases spanning the gap. The CDR3 sequence is 15 residues long. The germline gives CDR1 MNHEY, CDR2 SMNVEV (reference sequence). Written as DNA, the CDR3 is TGTGCCAGCAGTTTATCTACAGCAGCTAATGAAAAACTGTTTTTT. Translated, it gives CASSLSTAANEKLFF.

The chain joins TRBV2 to TRBJ2-7; the D is unclear. Germline V lookup: CDR1 SNHLY, CDR2 FYNNEI. This CDR3 contains 13 residues. Trimming left V 3 bases short and J 6 bases short, with 12 bases between. The CDR3 nucleotides read TGTGCCAGCAGTGAGACGGCTTCGGGCGAGCAGTACTTC. Protein sequence: CASSETASGEQYF.

J is TRBJ1-2 and V is TRBV19; 10 bases map to TRBD1. Germline V gene lookup returns CDR1 LNHDA and CDR2 SQIVND (reference sequence). Losses at the gene ends were 3 bases for V and 3 bases for J; bases not matched to a gene: 7. There are 16 residues in the CDR3. The CDR3 nucleotides are TGTGCCAGTAGTATCCTGTTCGGGACAGGGGACTATGGCTACACCTTC. Its protein product is CASSILFGTGDYGYTF.

This clone was detected a few times. This rearrangement joins TRBV21-1 to TRBJ1-1; TRBD1 is the table's D call and was not checked against the DNA. TRBV21-1 is a documented pseudogene. This CDR3 is built from 16 residues. CDR3 protein: CASSKESSGMNTEAFF. The CDR3 DNA sequence: TGTGCCAGCAGCAAAGAAAGTTCAGGAATGAACACTGAAGCTTTCTTT.

The chain joins TRBV5-6 to TRBJ1-4; D call uncertain. The germline V gene has CDR1 SGHDT and CDR2 YYEEEE. Trimming stripped 0 bases from V and 3 bases from J, with 12 bases between. The CDR3 length is 16 residues. The CDR3 here is CASSLVSRGANEKLFF. The CDR3 region has the DNA TGTGCCAGCAGCTTGGTGTCCCGGGGAGCTAATGAAAAACTGTTTTTT.

The genes are TRBV19 and TRBJ2-7; D perhaps matches TRBD2 (7 bases). From germline, CDR1 is LNHDA and CDR2 SQIVND (reference sequence). V was trimmed by 4 bases and J by 5 bases, leaving 24 bases between them. This CDR3 has 17 amino acids. DNA for the CDR3: TGTGCCAGTAGTAGCCCCCCCAGTAAGGGGGGAGGGCACGAGCAGTACTTC. Protein product: CASSSPPSKGGGHEQYF.

The chain carries TRBV10-3 and TRBJ2-7; D perhaps matches TRBD1 (6 bases). Germline lookup yields CDR1 ENHRY and CDR2 SYGVKD. Trimming removed 6 bases from V and 3 bases from J, with 15 bases in between. The CDR3 covers 14 residues. DNA for the CDR3: TGTGCCATCAGACCGGGACATCTTCACTACGAGCAGTACTTC. It encodes CAIRPGHLHYEQYF.

The chain combines TRBV6-5 with TRBJ2-5, with D possibly matching TRBD1 (6 bases). Germline loops: CDR1 MNHEY, CDR2 SVGAGI. V lost 8 bases to trimming and J lost 1 base, with 8 bases between them. The CDR3 sequence is 12 residues long. CDR3 DNA sequence: TGTGCCAGCGGACAGATCCAAGAGACCCAGTACTTC. As protein: CASGQIQETQYF.

This clone was seen a single time. The CDR3 is CASSGLAGRYNEQFF. In DNA form, the CDR3 reads TGCGCCAGCTCCGGACTAGCGGGTCGTTACAATGAGCAGTTCTTC. The chain links TRBV5-1 to TRBJ2-1; TRBD2 matches at 11 bases. The germline gives CDR1 SGHRS, CDR2 YFSETQ. V lost 7 bases to trimming and J lost 4 bases; unmatched junction nucleotides: 7. The CDR3 has 15 residues.

This clone was detected once. The chain couples TRBV6-5 to TRBJ2-7; 8 positions match TRBD1. This CDR3 spans 14 amino acids. CDR1 is MNHEY and CDR2 is SVGAGI in the germline V gene. The trim removed 6 bases at V and 2 bases at J, leaving 6 bases unmatched. The CDR3 nucleotides are TGTGCCAGCAGGTCGACAGGGGTGGCCTACGAGCAGTACTTC. It encodes CASRSTGVAYEQYF.

The chain has TRBV25-1 and TRBJ2-5; D remains unclear. V lost 3 bases, J lost 0 bases, and 5 bases lay in between. The germline V gene encodes CDR1 MGHDK and CDR2 SYGVNS. CDR3 length: 13 amino acids. The CDR3 nucleotides read TGTGCCAGCAGTGAGCGGAACCAAGAGACCCAGTACTTC. Encoded protein: CASSERNQETQYF.

The table lists this clone with a count of one. CDR3 coding DNA: TGTGCCAGCAGCCCGCCGGGACAGAGCTCCTACGAGCAGTACTTC. This codes for CASSPPGQSSYEQYF. This chain connects TRBV7-9 to TRBJ2-7; 7 bases match TRBD1. This CDR3 contains 15 residues. Germline-derived CDR1 and CDR2 are SEHNR and FQNEAQ (reference sequence). Trimming took 5 bases from V and 0 from J; bases not matched to a gene: 7. The entire variable domain, with the rest obtained from reference TRBV7-9 and TRBJ2-7, is as follows: DTGVSQNPRHKITKRGQNVTFRCDPISEHNRLYWYRQTLGQGPEFLTYFQNEAQLEKSRLLSDRFSAERPKGSFSTLEIQRTEQGDSAMYLCASSPPGQSSYEQYFGPGTRLTVT.

CDR3 amino acids: CASSPRVAGGSHYEQYF. The CDR3 DNA is TGTGCCAGCAGCCCCCGAGTTGCGGGAGGGTCCCACTACGAGCAGTACTTC. V usage is TRBV7-2 and J usage is TRBJ2-7; 9 bases are a match to TRBD2. CDR1 and CDR2 (germline): SGHTA, FQGNSA. V trimming: 5 bases; J trimming: 3 bases; junction bases outside the gene matches: 14. The CDR3 totals 17 residues.

This chain joins TRBV13 and TRBJ2-7, with D possibly TRBD1 on 6 matching bases. V was clipped by 3 bases and J by 5 bases, with 20 bases between them. The V gene's germline CDR1 is PRHDT and CDR2 FYEKMQ (reference sequence). This CDR3 is built from 16 residues. The chain's CDR3 is CASSFQLGAGKDEQYF. The CDR3 bases are TGTGCCAGCAGCTTTCAGCTGGGGGCAGGTAAGGACGAGCAGTACTTC. The full variable domain, with the rest looked up from reference TRBV13 and TRBJ2-7, is AAGVIQSPRHLIKEKRETATLKCYPIPRHDTVYWYQQGPGQDPQFLISFYEKMQSDKGSIPDRFSAQQFSDYHSELNMSSLELGDSALYFCASSFQLGAGKDEQYFGPGTRLTVT.

The chain joins TRBV2 to TRBJ1-6, with a weak D call TRBD1 (6 bases). This CDR3 comprises 15 residues. Deletions cut 8 bases from V and 7 bases from J, with 18 bases between. Germline V CDR1 and CDR2: SNHLY, FYNNEI. CDR3 loop: CASCLWDNANSPLHF. DNA for the CDR3: TGTGCCAGCTGTCTTTGGGACAACGCGAATTCACCCCTCCACTTT.

The sample holds one count of this clone. V and J are TRBV6-5 and TRBJ1-3; no definite D call. The CDR3 totals 14 residues. The V and J ends lost 8 bases and 0 bases respectively, with 11 bases between them. CDR1 and CDR2 from the germline V gene are MNHEY and SVGAGI. The CDR3 DNA is TGTGCCAGCGGAACACACAGCTCTGGAAACACCATATATTTT. Residues: CASGTHSSGNTIYF.

This clone was recorded once. The V and J genes are TRBV7-9 and TRBJ2-5; weak D call: TRBD2 (5 bases). Germline V CDR1 and CDR2: SEHNR, FQNEAQ (reference sequence). The CDR3 is 14 residues long. The V gene lost 5 bases and the J gene lost 2 bases, with 12 bases spanning the gap. CDR3 nucleotide sequence: TGTGCCAGCAGCCAGGCGGGCGGTCAAGAGACCCAGTACTTC. Translation: CASSQAGGQETQYF. The variable domain in full, completed from reference TRBV7-9 and TRBJ2-5, reads DTGVSQNPRHKITKRGQNVTFRCDPISEHNRLYWYRQTLGQGPEFLTYFQNEAQLEKSRLLSDRFSAERPKGSFSTLEIQRTEQGDSAMYLCASSQAGGQETQYFGPGTRLLVL.